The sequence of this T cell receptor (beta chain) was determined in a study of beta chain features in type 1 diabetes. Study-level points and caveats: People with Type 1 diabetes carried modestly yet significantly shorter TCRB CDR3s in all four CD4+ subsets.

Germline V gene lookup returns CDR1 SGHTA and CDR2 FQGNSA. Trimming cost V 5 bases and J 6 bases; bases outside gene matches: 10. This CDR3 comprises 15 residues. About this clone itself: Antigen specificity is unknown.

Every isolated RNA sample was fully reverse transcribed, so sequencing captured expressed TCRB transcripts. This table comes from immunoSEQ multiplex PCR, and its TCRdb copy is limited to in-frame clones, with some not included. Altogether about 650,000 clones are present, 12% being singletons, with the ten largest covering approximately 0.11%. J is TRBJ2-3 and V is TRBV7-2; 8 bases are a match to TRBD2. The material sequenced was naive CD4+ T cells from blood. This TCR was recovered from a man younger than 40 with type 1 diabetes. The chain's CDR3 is CASSLGLAYMDTQYF. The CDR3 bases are TGTGCCAGCAGCCTCGGACTAGCCTATATGGATACGCAGTATTTT. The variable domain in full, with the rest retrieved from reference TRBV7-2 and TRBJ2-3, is GAGVSQSPSNKVTEKGKDVELRCDPISGHTALYWYRQSLGQGLEFLIYFQGNSAPDKSGLPSDRFSAERTGGSVSTLTIQRTQQEDSAVYLCASSLGLAYMDTQYFGPGTRLTVL.